Described below is a single T cell receptor beta chain sequence and its context. The CDR3 covers 15 residues. Germline CDR1 and CDR2: SGDLS and YYNGEE. V was trimmed by 3 bases and J by 1 base, leaving 11 bases between them. Original processing methods: Reference gene primer amplification yielded estimated nucleated cell counts. Produced via immunoSEQ multiplex PCR; TCRdb's table is partial and in-frame only. Clonal size and the V and J genes are those of that table, whereas D and trimming came from the DNA. The sample shows around 130,000 clones, approximately 88% of them seen only once. This sample was included in a study of blood T cell repertoires in COVID-19. On the study more broadly: Acute and convalescent COVID-19 specimens originated in the United States, Italy and Spain. Sample material is recorded as cDNA or gDNA derived from T cells, B-cell-depleted T cells, or PBMCs.

The J gene is TRBJ2-1, the V gene TRBV9, with D maybe TRBD1 (6 bases). The specimen sequenced was peripheral blood. The TCR comes from a woman older than 75 with acute or convalescent COVID-19. DNA of the CDR3: TGTGCCAGCAGCGCGCCCCAGGGGTCCTACAATGAGCAGTTCTTC. Protein product: CASSAPQGSYNEQFF.